These 11 T cell receptor beta chains were sequenced from one sample in a study of blood T cell repertoires in COVID-19. Some clones are missing from TCRdb's copy, which holds only in-frame ones; the method was immunoSEQ multiplex PCR. In the table there are over 65,000 clones, around four fifths of which are singletons. Source material: peripheral blood. These receptors were obtained from a man aged 80 or over with active or convalescent COVID-19.

This clone has only one observation. The rearrangement links TRBV21-1 to TRBJ2-4; TRBD1 is taken as the D call from the table, unchecked against the DNA. TRBV21-1 is termed a pseudogene. The CDR3 covers 18 residues. CDR3 region: CASSTCSRGDVAKNIQYF. CDR3 in DNA: TGTGCCAGCAGCACCTGTAGCAGGGGTGACGTAGCCAAAAACATTCAGTACTTC.

The rearrangement links TRBV27 to TRBJ1-5, with D tentatively TRBD1 (5 bases). The CDR3 runs 16 residues. Per germline, CDR1 MNHEY and CDR2 SMNVEV (reference sequence). The V end was cut by 6 bases, the J end by 2 bases, with 17 bases between. CDR3 protein: CASSNNQGLGNQPQHF. DNA of the CDR3: TGTGCCAGCAGCAACAACCAGGGTCTCGGCAATCAGCCCCAGCATTTT.

This chain uses TRBV6-1 with TRBJ2-3, with 7 bases identical to TRBD1. The trim removed 2 bases at V and 3 bases at J, leaving 8 bases unmatched. The CDR3 runs to 16 residues. Germline V lookup: CDR1 MNHNS, CDR2 SASEGT. The CDR3: CASSEIRGRRTDTQYF. For the CDR3, the DNA is TGTGCCAGCAGTGAAATAAGGGGGCGTCGAACAGATACGCAGTATTTT.

The J gene is TRBJ1-4, the V gene TRBV18; D is unresolved. The germline V gene has CDR1 KGHSH and CDR2 LQKENI. The CDR3 sequence is 17 residues long. Trimming removed 2 bases from V and 2 bases from J, with 15 bases in between. The CDR3 region has the DNA TGTGCCAGCTCACCAGGGAGGATTGGCGTGACTAATGAAAAACTGTTTTTT. Protein product: CASSPGRIGVTNEKLFF.

The rearrangement uses TRBV11-1 and TRBJ1-3; possible D gene TRBD1, 6 bases. The CDR3 runs to 15 residues. Germline V lookup: CDR1 SGHAT, CDR2 FQDESV (reference sequence). V shed 2 bases and J shed 3 bases, with 11 bases lying between them. DNA for the CDR3: TGTGCCAGCAGCTTACAGGGGACCTTTGGAAACACCATATATTTT. It yields the protein CASSLQGTFGNTIYF.

The rearrangement uses TRBV7-2 and TRBJ1-2; weak D call: TRBD1 (6 bases). Germline CDR1 is SGHTA and CDR2 is FQGNSA. This CDR3 is 15 amino acids long. The ends were cut back, 3 bases at V and 0 bases at J, with 11 bases in the middle. CDR3 DNA sequence: TGTGCCAGCAGCTTGACGACAGGCACTAACTATGGCTACACCTTC. It translates to CASSLTTGTNYGYTF.

This clone showed up just a few times. A read error may account for a junction end that differs from germline. The CDR3 here is CASSDTRLGTGKQPQHF. CDR3 nucleotide sequence: TGTGCCAGCAGTGATACGCGGCTAGGGACTGGCAAACAGCCCCAGCATTTT. The chain has TRBV2 and TRBJ1-5; possible D gene TRBD1, 5 bases. The CDR3 extends over 17 amino acids. Germline V gene sequence: CDR1 SNHLY, CDR2 FYNNEI.

This clone was counted once. The genes are TRBV21-1 and TRBJ1-1; the D call in the table, TRBD1, was not verified against the DNA. TRBV21-1 is described as a pseudogene. The CDR3 contains 16 residues. The DNA for the CDR3 is TGTGCCAGCAGACATAACAGGGGGCTTTGGAACACTGAAGCTTTCTTT. Its protein product is CASRHNRGLWNTEAFF.

The chain recombines TRBV6-5 with TRBJ1-5, with TRBD1 as a possible D gene (5 bases). CDR3 length: 15 residues. V was cut by 6 bases and J by 0 bases, with 12 bases left in between. In germline, CDR1 is MNHEY, CDR2 SVGAGI. CDR3 region: CASSDRAYSNQPQHF. Here the CDR3 DNA reads TGTGCCAGCAGCGACAGAGCCTATAGCAATCAGCCCCAGCATTTT.

The gene calls are TRBV3-1 (or the pseudogene TRBV3-2) and TRBJ1-2; D not certain. V was cut by 1 base and J by 5 bases, with 8 bases left in between. Germline lookup yields CDR1 LGHDT and CDR2 YNNKEL (reference sequence). This CDR3 comprises 13 residues. The CDR3 nucleotides are TGTGCCAGCAGCCAAGGGAGGGATTATGGCTACACCTTC. Translating gives CASSQGRDYGYTF.

The chain carries TRBV6-2 or TRBV6-3 and TRBJ1-1; D unresolved. Germline lookup yields CDR1 MNHEY and CDR2 SVGEGT. This CDR3 contains 11 residues. V lost 0 bases, J lost 11 bases, and 7 bases lay in between. CDR3 loop: CASSYSASAFF. Written as DNA, the CDR3 is TGTGCCAGCAGTTACTCGGCTTCGGCTTTCTTT.